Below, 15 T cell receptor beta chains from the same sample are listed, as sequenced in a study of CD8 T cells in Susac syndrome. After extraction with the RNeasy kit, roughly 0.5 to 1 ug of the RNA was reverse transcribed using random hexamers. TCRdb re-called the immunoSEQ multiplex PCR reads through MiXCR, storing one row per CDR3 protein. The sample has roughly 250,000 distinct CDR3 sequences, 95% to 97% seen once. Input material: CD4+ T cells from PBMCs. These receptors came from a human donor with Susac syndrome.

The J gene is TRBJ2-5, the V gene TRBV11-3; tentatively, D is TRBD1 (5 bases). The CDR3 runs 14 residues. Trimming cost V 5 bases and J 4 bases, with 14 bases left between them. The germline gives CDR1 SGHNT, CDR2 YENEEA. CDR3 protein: CASSARQPPETQYF. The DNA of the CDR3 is TGTGCCAGCAGCGCAAGACAGCCGCCAGAGACCCAGTACTTC.

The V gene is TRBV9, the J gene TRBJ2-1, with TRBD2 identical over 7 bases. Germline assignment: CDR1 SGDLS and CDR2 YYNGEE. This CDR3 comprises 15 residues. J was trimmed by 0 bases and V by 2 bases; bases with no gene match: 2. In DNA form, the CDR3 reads TGTGCCAGCAGCGTTAGGACTAGCTCCTACAATGAGCAGTTCTTC. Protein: CASSVRTSSYNEQFF.

The CDR3: CSGTSGTANTEAFF. The CDR3 DNA sequence: TGCAGCGGTACAAGCGGGACAGCTAACACTGAAGCTTTCTTT. The genes are TRBV29-1 and TRBJ1-1, with TRBD1 identical over 7 bases. Losses at the gene ends were 7 bases for V and 2 bases for J; bases not matched to a gene: 10. Germline-derived CDR1 and CDR2 are SQVTM and ANQGSEA. The length of the CDR3 is 14 residues.

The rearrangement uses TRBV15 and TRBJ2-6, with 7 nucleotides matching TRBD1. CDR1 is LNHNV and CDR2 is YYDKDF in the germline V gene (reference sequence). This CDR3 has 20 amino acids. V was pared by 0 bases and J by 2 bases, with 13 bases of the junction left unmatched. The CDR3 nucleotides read TGTGCCACCAGCAGAGATCCGTCCACCGGGACAGTGGCTGGGGCCAACGTCCTGACTTTC. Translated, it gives CATSRDPSTGTVAGANVLTF.

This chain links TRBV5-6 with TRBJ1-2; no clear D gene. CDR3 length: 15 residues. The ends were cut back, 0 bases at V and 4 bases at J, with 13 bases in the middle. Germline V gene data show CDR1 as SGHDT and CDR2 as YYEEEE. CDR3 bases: TGTGCCAGCAGCTTGGCCGGGTTAGGAGGCTATGGCTACACCTTC. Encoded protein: CASSLAGLGGYGYTF. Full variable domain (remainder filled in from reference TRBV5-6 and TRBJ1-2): DAGVTQSPTHLIKTRGQQVTLRCSPKSGHDTVSWYQQALGQGPQFIFQYYEEEERQRGNFPDRFSGHQFPNYSSELNVNALLLGDSALYLCASSLAGLGGYGYTFGSGTRLTVV.

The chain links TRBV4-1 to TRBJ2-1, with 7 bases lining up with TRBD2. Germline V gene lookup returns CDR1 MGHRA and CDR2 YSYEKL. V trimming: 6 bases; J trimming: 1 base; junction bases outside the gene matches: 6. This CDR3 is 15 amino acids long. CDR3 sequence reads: CASRMVGGSYNEQFF. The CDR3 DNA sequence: TGCGCCAGCAGGATGGTGGGGGGGTCCTACAATGAGCAGTTCTTC.

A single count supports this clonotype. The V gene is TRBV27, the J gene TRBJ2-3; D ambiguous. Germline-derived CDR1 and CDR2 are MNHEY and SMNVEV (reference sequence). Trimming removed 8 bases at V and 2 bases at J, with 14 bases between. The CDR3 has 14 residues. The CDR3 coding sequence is TGTGCCAGCTCTTCCGGGCCGGTCACAGATACGCAGTATTTT. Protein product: CASSSGPVTDTQYF.

CDR3 DNA sequence: TGCAGTGCTGGATCCGGGCCCCCCGAGCAGTACTTC. It is translated as CSAGSGPPEQYF. The J gene is TRBJ2-7, the V gene TRBV20-1; D remains ambiguous. Germline values: CDR1 DFQATT, CDR2 SNEGSKA (reference sequence). Trimming stripped 5 bases from V and 6 bases from J, with 14 bases between. The CDR3 extends over 12 amino acids.

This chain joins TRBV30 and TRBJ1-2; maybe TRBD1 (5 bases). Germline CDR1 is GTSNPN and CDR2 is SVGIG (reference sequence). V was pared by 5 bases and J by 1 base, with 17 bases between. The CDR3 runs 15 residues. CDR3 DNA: TGTGCCTGGGGACCAGGGAAGCGTTTTAACTATGGCTACACCTTC. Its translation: CAWGPGKRFNYGYTF.

The CDR3 region is CASSFRTSGSFNEQFF. CDR3 DNA: TGTGCCAGCAGCTTCCGGACTAGCGGGAGCTTCAATGAGCAGTTCTTC. J is TRBJ2-1 and V is TRBV13; 13 nucleotides align to TRBD2. CDR3 length: 16 residues. Germline CDR1 and CDR2: PRHDT and FYEKMQ (reference sequence). After removal of 3 bases from V and 6 bases from J, the junction contained 5 bases not matched to a gene.

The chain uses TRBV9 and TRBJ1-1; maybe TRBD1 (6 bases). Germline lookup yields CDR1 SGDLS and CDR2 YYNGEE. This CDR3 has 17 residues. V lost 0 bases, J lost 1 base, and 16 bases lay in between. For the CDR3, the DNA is TGTGCCAGCAGCGTAGGACTCCAGGGGATCTCGAACACTGAAGCTTTCTTT. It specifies CASSVGLQGISNTEAFF. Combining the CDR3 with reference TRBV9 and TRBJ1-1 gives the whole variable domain DSGVTQTPKHLITATGQRVTLRCSPRSGDLSVYWYQQSLDQGLQFLIQYYNGEERAKGNILERFSAQQFPDLHSELNLSSLELGDSALYFCASSVGLQGISNTEAFFGQGTRLTVV.

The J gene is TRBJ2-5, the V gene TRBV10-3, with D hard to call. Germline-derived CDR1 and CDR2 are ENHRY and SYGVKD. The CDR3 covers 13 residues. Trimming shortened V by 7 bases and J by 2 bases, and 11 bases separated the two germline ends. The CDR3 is CAIKRAIQETQYF. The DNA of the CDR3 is TGTGCCATCAAGAGAGCGATACAAGAGACCCAGTACTTC.

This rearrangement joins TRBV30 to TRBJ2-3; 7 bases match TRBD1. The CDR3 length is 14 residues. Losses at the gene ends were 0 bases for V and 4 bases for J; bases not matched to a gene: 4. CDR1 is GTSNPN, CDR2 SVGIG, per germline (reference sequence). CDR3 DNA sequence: TGTGCCTGGAGTGTACAAGGGGGCGCAGATACGCAGTATTTT. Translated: CAWSVQGGADTQYF.

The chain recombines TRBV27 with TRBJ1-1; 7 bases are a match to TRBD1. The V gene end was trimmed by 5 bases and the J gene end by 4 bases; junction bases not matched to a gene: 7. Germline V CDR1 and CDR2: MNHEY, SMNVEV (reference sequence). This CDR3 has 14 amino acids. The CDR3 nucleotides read TGTGCCAGCAGTCTCGCAGGGGGGGGCACTGAAGCTTTCTTT. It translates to CASSLAGGGTEAFF.

DNA for the CDR3: TGTGCCTGGATGTTCAACCATGAGCAGTTCTTC. This sequence encodes CAWMFNHEQFF. The V call is TRBV30, the J call TRBJ2-1; D call uncertain. Trimming took off 4 bases at V and 8 bases at J, with 9 bases between the two ends. The germline V gene encodes CDR1 GTSNPN and CDR2 SVGIG (reference sequence). This CDR3 has 11 amino acids.